The 3 T cell receptor beta chains given below trace back to one sample, sequenced in a study of blood T cells in healthy people across ages (dated by TCRdb to between 2015 and 2017). The library was built by means of 5' RACE. Instrument used: Illumina HiSeq 2500. A second about 6 to 11 cycle PCR used a sample-barcoded 5' primer and a J-beta primer mix. TCRdb applied fastp at Q25 and MiXCR to the public reads, then kept only in-frame beta chains. Merged by CDR3 protein, the rows form single entries marked with the most common genes and DNA. This sample lists 700,000 to 850,000 distinct CDR3 sequences; about 34% were detected once. The ten biggest clones cover 10% to 15% of the sample. The specimen was blood. The receptor set was obtained from a man aged 18-30 years in good health.

This clonotype occurred a few times. This rearrangement joins TRBV20-1 to TRBJ2-3; D tentatively reads TRBD1 or TRBD2 (5 bases each). This CDR3 comprises 14 residues. Trimming took off 3 bases at V and 3 bases at J, with 13 bases between the two ends. Germline V gene data show CDR1 as DFQATT and CDR2 as SNEGSKA (reference sequence). CDR3 bases: TGCAGTGCTAGCTCCGGGACGCAAACAGATACGCAGTATTTT. Amino acid sequence: CSASSGTQTDTQYF.

Details on this clonotype: A clone one base away is much larger, so this may be a read error. CDR3 region: CASSQGVGGAYNEQYF. In DNA, the CDR3 is TGTGCCAGCAGCCAAGGAGTAGGAGGCGCCTACAATGAGCAGTACTTC. V and J are TRBV4-2 and TRBJ2-7, with D possibly matching TRBD2 (5 bases). CDR1 and CDR2 (germline): LGHNA, YNFKEQ. The V and J ends lost 1 base and 7 bases respectively, with 20 bases between them. The CDR3 totals 16 residues.

This clonotype has ten or more counts. The chain joins TRBV12-3 or TRBV12-4 to TRBJ2-1, with D perhaps TRBD2 (6 bases). The CDR3 has 16 amino acids. V gave up 0 bases and J gave up 1 base, with 10 bases separating them. Here the CDR3 DNA reads TGTGCCAGCAGTTTAGCTAGCGGACCTTCCTACAATGAGCAGTTCTTC. It is translated as CASSLASGPSYNEQFF.